This paragraph reports one TCR beta chain. Its antigen target is currently unknown. No base quality values were provided; no much bigger clone lies one nucleotide off. Its CDR3 holds 13 amino acids, cysteine through phenylalanine. The retained sequence is limited to the CDR3, 39 bases, with the frame set at the first base. Trimming costs V 8 bases and J 0 bases, and their ends lie 8 bases apart. The germline V gene encodes CDR1 LGHNT and CDR2 FRNRAP. The data derive from a study of Tregs in tolerant kidney transplant recipients (dated by TCRdb to the late 2010s). Background on the whole study: TCRbeta sequencing was used in the study to identify donor-specific regulatory T cells before combined kidney and bone marrow transplantation, and the identified cells were then tracked after transplant. In a few healthy controls, several methods of expanding Tregs specific for an allogeneic donor were compared by TCRbeta repertoire sequencing.

Thawed PBMCs were FACS-sorted into unstimulated Tregs (CD4+CD25+CD127-), CD4+ non-Tregs (CD4+CD25-), CD4 cells and CD8 cells. Healthy control blood was obtained either as purchased buffy coats or from healthy volunteers. Healthy control blood was processed to PBMCs by Ficoll density gradient and cryopreserved, and patient PBMCs were collected before and after transplant. For TCRbeta CDR3 sequencing, genomic DNA was extracted from sorted cells using the QIAGEN DNeasy Blood and Tissue Kit. High-throughput TCRbeta CDR3 sequencing, including PCR amplification with bias correction and internal controls, was performed commercially through immunoSEQ. The published analysis was carried out like this. A unique productive TCRbeta sequence was defined by the CDR3 nucleotide sequence when primers matched, and otherwise by the CDR3 amino acid sequence together with the Vbeta and Jbeta genes. As a correction for sorting error, sequences shared between sorted populations at a frequency ratio of 2:1 or less were discarded, and the remaining shared sequences were assigned to the higher population. A sequence counted as donor-reactive if, in CFSE-low cells, the sequence had a frequency of at least 0.01% and was expanded at least 5-fold compared with unstimulated cells. Repertoire divergence was quantified by Jensen-Shannon divergence calculated from the top 100 TCRbeta sequences ranked by frequency. When a sample had multiple sequencing runs, each run was corrected for sorting error separately and the runs were then pooled. TCRdb re-hosts the immuneACCESS table, in-frame sequences only. Its copies lack some clones; in the studies checked, an unresolved V gene accounts for under half of them, and the cause for the rest is not known. That table gives V, J and clone size, and the DNA gave D and trimming. This sample holds 100,000 to 150,000 clones; 92% were observed only once. The ten largest make up roughly 0.63% of the sample.

The study at large found these results: Because only a small number of patients were included, the study had limitations, and the results will need to be validated in larger populations as well as under other immunosuppression protocols. Biological reproducibility was not directly assessed, although technical replication error appeared to be minimal. Expanding Tregs with activated donor B cells appeared to identify the most biologically relevant and donor-specific TCRbeta repertoire.

The sequence was obtained from a human donor in good health. The material sequenced was CD4+ T cells from blood. The chain is assembled from TRBV12-5 and TRBJ1-5; a tentative D match to TRBD1 spans 5 bases. The encoded CDR3 is CASCRDSNQPQHF. The DNA sequence is given as TGTGCTAGTTGCAGGGATAGCAATCAGCCCCAGCATTTT.